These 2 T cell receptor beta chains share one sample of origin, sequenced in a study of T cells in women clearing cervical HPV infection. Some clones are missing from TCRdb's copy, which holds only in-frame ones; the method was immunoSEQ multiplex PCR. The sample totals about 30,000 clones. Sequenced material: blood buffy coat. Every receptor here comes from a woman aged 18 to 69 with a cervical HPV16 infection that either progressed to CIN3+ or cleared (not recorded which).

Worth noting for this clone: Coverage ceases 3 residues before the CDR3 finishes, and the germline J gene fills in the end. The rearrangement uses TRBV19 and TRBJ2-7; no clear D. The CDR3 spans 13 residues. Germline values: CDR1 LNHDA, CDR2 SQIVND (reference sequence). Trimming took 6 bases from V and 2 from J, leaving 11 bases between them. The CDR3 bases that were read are TGTGCCAGTAGCCGCACTACCGCCTACGAG. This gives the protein CASSRTTAYE. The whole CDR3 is CASSRTTAYEQYF.

CDR3 DNA, as far as it was read: TGTGCCATCAGTGAGTCTGATGATCAGGTCACAGATACG. This codes for CAISESDDQVTDT. The full CDR3 reads CAISESDDQVTDTQYF. The chain couples TRBV10-3 to TRBJ2-3; D remains ambiguous. The read finishes 3 residues shy of the CDR3 end, and the germline J gene is used to complete it. Germline CDR1 reads ENHRY; CDR2 reads SYGVKD. V was shortened by 0 bases and J by 2 bases, with 12 bases between the two germline ends. The CDR3 is 16 residues long.